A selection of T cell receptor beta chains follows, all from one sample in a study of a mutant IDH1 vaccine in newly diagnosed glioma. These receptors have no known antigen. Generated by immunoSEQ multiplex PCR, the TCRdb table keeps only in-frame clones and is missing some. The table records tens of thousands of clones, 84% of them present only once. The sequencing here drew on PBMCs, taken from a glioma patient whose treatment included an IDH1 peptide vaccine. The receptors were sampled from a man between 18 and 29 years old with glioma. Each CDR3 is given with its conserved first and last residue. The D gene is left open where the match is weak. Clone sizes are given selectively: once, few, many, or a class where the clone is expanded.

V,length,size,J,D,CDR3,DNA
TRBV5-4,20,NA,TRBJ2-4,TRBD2,CASSFDTSAPPPLAKNIQYF,TGTGCCAGCAGCTTTGACACTAGCGCCCCTCCTCCCCTAGCCAAAAACATTCAGTACTTC
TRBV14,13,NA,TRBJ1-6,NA,CASSGQANSPLHF,TGTGCCAGCAGCGGGCAGGCTAATTCACCCCTCCACTTT
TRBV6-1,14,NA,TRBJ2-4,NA,CASSVSTGGDIQYF,TGTGCCAGCAGTGTTAGCACAGGAGGTGACATTCAGTACTTC
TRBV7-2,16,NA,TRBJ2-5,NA,CASSLQVTRAQETQYF,TGTGCCAGCAGTCTACAGGTAACACGGGCCCAAGAGACCCAGTACTTC
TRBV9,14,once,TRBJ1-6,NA,CASSVDSPNSPLHF,TGTGCCAGCAGCGTCGACAGCCCCAATTCACCCCTCCACTTT
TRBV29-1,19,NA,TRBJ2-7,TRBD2,CSVEDQETSGRDVSYEQYF,TGCAGCGTTGAAGATCAAGAGACTAGCGGGAGGGACGTGTCCTACGAGCAGTACTTC
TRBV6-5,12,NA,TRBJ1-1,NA,CASKAGNTEAFF,TGTGCCAGCAAGGCGGGAAACACTGAAGCTTTCTTT
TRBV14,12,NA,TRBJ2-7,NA,CASSHGGYEQYF,TGTGCCAGCAGCCATGGGGGCTACGAGCAGTACTTC
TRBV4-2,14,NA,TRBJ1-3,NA,CASSHTYSGNTIYF,TGTGCCAGCAGCCATACGTACTCTGGAAACACCATATATTTT
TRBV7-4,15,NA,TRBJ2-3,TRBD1,CASSLVGQGTDTQYF,TGTGCCAGCAGCTTAGTGGGACAGGGCACAGATACGCAGTATTTT
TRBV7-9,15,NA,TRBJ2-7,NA,CASSLVTDSSHEQYF,TGTGCCAGCAGCTTAGTTACGGACAGTTCTCACGAGCAGTACTTC
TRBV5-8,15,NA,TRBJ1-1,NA,CASSLYQGLNTEAFF,TGTGCCAGCAGCTTATATCAGGGGTTGAACACTGAAGCTTTCTTT
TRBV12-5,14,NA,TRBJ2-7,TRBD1,CASGPRTGLLEQYF,TGTGCTAGTGGTCCACGGACAGGTCTGCTCGAGCAGTACTTC
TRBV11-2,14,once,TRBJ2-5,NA,CASSLGQNQETQYF,TGTGCCAGCAGCTTAGGACAGAACCAAGAGACCCAGTACTTC
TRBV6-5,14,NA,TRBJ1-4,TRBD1,CASSWSGGGEKLFF,TGTGCCAGCAGTTGGTCAGGGGGTGGTGAAAAACTGTTTTTT
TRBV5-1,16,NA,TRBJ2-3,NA,CASSSRAPVGTDTQYF,TGCGCCAGCAGCTCCCGAGCTCCAGTCGGCACAGATACGCAGTATTTT
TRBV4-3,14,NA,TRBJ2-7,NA,CASSQPSVVHEQYF,TGCGCCAGCAGCCAACCTTCGGTAGTCCACGAGCAGTACTTC
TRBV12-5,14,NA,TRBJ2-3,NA,CASGFAGSLDTQYF,TGTGCTAGTGGTTTTGCCGGCAGCCTAGATACGCAGTATTTT
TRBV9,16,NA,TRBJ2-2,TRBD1,CASRDFRDGQAGELFF,TGTGCCAGCAGGGACTTCCGGGACGGACAGGCCGGGGAGCTGTTTTTT
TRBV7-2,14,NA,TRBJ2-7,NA,CASSLVRVGDEQYF,TGTGCCAGCAGCTTAGTTAGGGTAGGGGACGAGCAGTACTTC
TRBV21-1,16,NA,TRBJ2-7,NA,CASSKETSGTDYEQYF,TGTGCCAGCAGCAAAGAAACTAGCGGGACCGATTACGAGCAGTACTTC
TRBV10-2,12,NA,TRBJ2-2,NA,CASSESAGELFF,TGCGCCAGCAGTGAGTCTGCCGGGGAGCTGTTTTTT
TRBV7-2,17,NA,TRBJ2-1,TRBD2,CASSSRKRSLAEPEQFF,TGTGCCAGCAGCTCGCGAAAAAGGTCACTAGCGGAGCCTGAGCAGTTCTTC
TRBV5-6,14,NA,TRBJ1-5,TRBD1,CASSESGGIQPQHF,TGTGCCAGCAGCGAGTCAGGGGGCATTCAGCCCCAGCATTTT
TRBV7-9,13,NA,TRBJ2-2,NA,CASSLVRTGELFF,TGTGCCAGCAGCTTAGTAAGAACCGGGGAGCTGTTTTTT
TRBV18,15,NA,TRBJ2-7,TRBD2,CASSPPAGGRYEQYF,TGTGCCAGCTCACCACCTGCGGGAGGGCGCTACGAGCAGTACTTC
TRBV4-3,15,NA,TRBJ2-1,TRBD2,CASSQDRLAGGQQFF,TGCGCCAGCAGCCAAGATCGACTAGCGGGAGGGCAACAGTTCTTC
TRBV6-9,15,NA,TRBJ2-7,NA,CASTKPDKHSYEQYF,TGTGCCAGCACCAAACCTGACAAGCACTCCTACGAGCAGTACTTC
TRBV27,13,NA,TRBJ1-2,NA,CASSLEGTGGYTF,TGTGCCAGCAGTTTGGAGGGAACGGGCGGCTACACCTTC
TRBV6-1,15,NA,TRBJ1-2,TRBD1,CASSEQGVANYGYTF,TGTGCCAGCAGTGAACAGGGGGTTGCGAACTATGGCTACACCTTC
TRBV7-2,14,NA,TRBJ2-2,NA,CASATGLNTGELFF,TGTGCCAGCGCAACAGGGTTGAACACCGGGGAGCTGTTTTTT
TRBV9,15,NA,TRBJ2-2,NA,CASSVRGPGTGELFF,TGTGCCAGCAGCGTCAGGGGTCCCGGCACCGGGGAGCTGTTTTTT
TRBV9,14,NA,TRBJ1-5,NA,CASSLGGSGQPQHF,TGTGCCAGCAGCTTAGGGGGGTCGGGGCAGCCCCAGCATTTT
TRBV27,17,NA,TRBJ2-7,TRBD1,CASSLSGSRGLWYEQYF,TGTGCCAGCAGTTTATCGGGGAGCAGGGGGCTTTGGTACGAGCAGTACTTC
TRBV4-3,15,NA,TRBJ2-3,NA,CASSQEEGGIDTQYF,TGCGCCAGCAGCCAAGAGGAAGGGGGGATAGATACGCAGTATTTT
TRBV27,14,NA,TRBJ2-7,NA,CASSSYSGPYEQYF,TGTGCCAGCAGTTCCTATTCGGGGCCCTACGAGCAGTACTTC
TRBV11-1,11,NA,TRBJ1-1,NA,CASSRDGKTFF,TGTGCCAGCTCCCGGGACGGCAAAACTTTCTTT
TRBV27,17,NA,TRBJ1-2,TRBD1,CASSLSAGGGFSEGYTF,TGTGCCAGCAGTTTATCGGCAGGGGGGGGGTTCTCGGAAGGCTACACCTTC
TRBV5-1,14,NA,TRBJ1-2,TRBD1,CASSLLDRSYGYTF,TGCGCCAGCAGCTTGCTGGACAGGTCCTATGGCTACACCTTC
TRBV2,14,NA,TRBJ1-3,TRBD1,CASRANRGGNTIYF,TGTGCCAGCAGGGCAAACAGGGGCGGAAACACCATATATTTT
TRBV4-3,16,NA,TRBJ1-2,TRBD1,CASSQGDRRPNYGYTF,TGCGCCAGCAGCCAAGGGGACAGGAGACCTAACTATGGCTACACCTTC
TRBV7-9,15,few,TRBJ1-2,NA,CASSLAGFRGYGYTF,TGTGCCAGCAGCTTAGCGGGCTTCAGGGGTTATGGCTACACCTTC
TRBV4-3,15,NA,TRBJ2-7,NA,CASSQVGDLSYEQYF,TGCGCCAGCAGCCAAGTAGGAGACCTATCCTACGAGCAGTACTTC
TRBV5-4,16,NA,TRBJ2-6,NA,CASSPLGGAGANVLTF,TGTGCCAGCAGTCCTTTGGGGGGCGCTGGGGCCAACGTCCTGACTTTC
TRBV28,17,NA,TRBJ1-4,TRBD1,CATNHLSRPRGREKLFF,TGTGCCACCAACCATCTTTCGCGGCCCAGGGGGCGTGAAAAACTGTTTTTT
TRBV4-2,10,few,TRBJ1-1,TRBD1,CASSGTEAFF,TGTGCCAGCAGCGGGACAGAGGCTTTCTTT
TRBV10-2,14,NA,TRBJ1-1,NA,CASSESGGFTEAFF,TGCGCCAGCAGTGAGTCCGGGGGGTTCACTGAAGCTTTCTTT
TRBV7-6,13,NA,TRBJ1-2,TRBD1,CASSRTGNYGYTF,TGTGCCAGCAGCCGGACAGGGAACTATGGCTACACCTTC
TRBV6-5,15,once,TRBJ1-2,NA,CASSYSKGLNYGYTF,TGTGCCAGCAGTTACTCAAAGGGGTTAAACTATGGCTACACCTTC
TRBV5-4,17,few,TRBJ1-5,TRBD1,CASSIDGGQAINQPQHF,TGTGCCAGCAGCATAGATGGCGGACAGGCTATCAATCAGCCCCAGCATTTT
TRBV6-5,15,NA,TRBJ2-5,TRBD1,CASSYVQGGQETQYF,TGTGCCAGCAGTTACGTACAGGGGGGCCAAGAGACCCAGTACTTC
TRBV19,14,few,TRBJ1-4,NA,CASSIGSPMRELFF,TGTGCCAGTAGTATTGGCAGCCCAATGAGGGAACTGTTTTTT
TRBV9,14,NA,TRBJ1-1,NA,CASSAVPTATEAFF,TGTGCCAGCAGCGCGGTCCCTACGGCAACTGAAGCTTTCTTT